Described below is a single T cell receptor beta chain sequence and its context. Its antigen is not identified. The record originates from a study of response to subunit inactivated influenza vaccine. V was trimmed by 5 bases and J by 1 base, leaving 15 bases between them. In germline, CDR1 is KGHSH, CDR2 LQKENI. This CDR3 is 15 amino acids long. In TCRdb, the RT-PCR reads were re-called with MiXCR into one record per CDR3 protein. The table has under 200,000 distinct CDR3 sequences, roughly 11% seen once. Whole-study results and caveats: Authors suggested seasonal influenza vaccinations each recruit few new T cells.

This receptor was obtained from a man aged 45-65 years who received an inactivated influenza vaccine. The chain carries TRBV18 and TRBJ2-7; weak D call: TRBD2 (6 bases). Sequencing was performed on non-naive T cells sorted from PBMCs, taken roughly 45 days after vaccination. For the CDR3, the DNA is TGTGCCAGCTCAACCCCGGGACTGAAATCCTACGAGCAGTACTTC. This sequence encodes CASSTPGLKSYEQYF.